The 21 T cell receptor beta chains below were found in one sample sequenced in a study of identical twins. One entry per CDR3 protein results from TCRdb running MiXCR on the 5' RACE reads. The table includes around 1.7 million distinct CDR3 sequences, 25% to 35% detected once. The sequenced sample consisted of cord blood. These receptors all come from a newborn girl in good health.

The CDR3 sequence is CASSRTVLDSYEQYF. The CDR3 nucleotides read TGTGCCAGCAGTCGGACGGTCCTAGATTCCTACGAGCAGTACTTC. This chain joins TRBV11-2 and TRBJ2-7; D uncertain. This CDR3 comprises 15 residues. V was clipped by 6 bases and J by 1 base, with 16 bases between them. CDR1 and CDR2 from the germline V gene are SGHAT and FQNNGV.

This sequence joins TRBV6-6 and TRBJ2-3, with a weak D call TRBD2 (5 bases). V dropped 5 bases and J dropped 7 bases, with 22 bases sitting between them. The CDR3 runs to 16 residues. In germline, CDR1 is MNHNY, CDR2 SVGAGI (reference sequence). The CDR3 spells CASSPILAPREHTQYF. For the CDR3, the DNA is TGTGCCAGCAGTCCGATCTTGGCCCCCCGGGAACATACGCAGTATTTT.

There are a few counts of this clonotype. This chain's CDR3 is CASSQGPVISGLDIQYF. The CDR3 region has the DNA TGCGCCAGCAGCCAAGGACCCGTGATTTCCGGATTGGACATTCAGTACTTC. The chain couples TRBV4-1 to TRBJ2-4, with D hard to call. There are 17 residues in the CDR3. V was clipped by 1 base and J by 8 bases, with 21 bases between them. CDR1 and CDR2 from the germline V gene are MGHRA and YSYEKL.

The genes are TRBV7-2 and TRBJ2-1; TRBD2 matches 8 bases. Trimming cost V 1 base and J 8 bases; bases outside gene matches: 4. CDR3 length: 14 amino acids. Germline values: CDR1 SGHTA, CDR2 FQGNSA. The CDR3 reads CASSLDGGAYEQFF. The CDR3 DNA is TGTGCCAGCAGCTTAGACGGGGGGGCCTATGAGCAGTTCTTC.

This clonotype came up a few times. The chain is built from TRBV10-3 and TRBJ2-5; 10 bases align to TRBD2. This CDR3 has 16 residues. V shed 2 bases, J shed 0 bases, and the junction held 3 bases outside the gene matches. Germline lookup yields CDR1 ENHRY and CDR2 SYGVKD. Here the CDR3 reads CAISEGLAANQETQYF. CDR3 bases: TGTGCCATCAGTGAGGGACTAGCGGCCAACCAAGAGACCCAGTACTTC.

The chain joins TRBV20-1 to TRBJ1-2; D may be TRBD1 (6 bases). The V end was cut by 3 bases, the J end by 10 bases, with 15 bases between. CDR3 length: 12 residues. Germline V lookup: CDR1 DFQATT, CDR2 SNEGSKA (reference sequence). This chain's CDR3 is CSASSGGEDYTF. The CDR3 coding sequence is TGCAGTGCTAGTTCCGGGGGCGAAGACTACACCTTC.

The chain carries TRBV12-3 or TRBV12-4 and TRBJ1-2; no definite D call. CDR3 size: 15 residues. V lost 3 bases and J lost 3, with 14 bases in between. CDR3 residues: CASSFKGSPHYGYTF. Here the CDR3 DNA reads TGTGCCAGCAGTTTTAAGGGTTCGCCCCACTATGGCTACACCTTC.

Remarks on this clonotype: A single base separates this from a much larger clone, so it may be a read error. J is TRBJ1-4 and V is TRBV10-3; D gene ambiguous. Germline-derived CDR1 and CDR2 are ENHRY and SYGVKD. V was pared by 10 bases and J by 0 bases, with 9 bases between. CDR3 length: 13 residues. CDR3 nucleotides: TGTGCCACCAGAGACTCAACTAATGAAAAACTGTTTTTT. Translation gives CATRDSTNEKLFF.

The chain uses TRBV29-1 and TRBJ2-3; TRBD2 matches at 8 bases. Germline V CDR1 and CDR2: SQVTM, ANQGSEA. V lost 4 bases to trimming and J lost 0 bases; unmatched junction nucleotides: 6. This CDR3 has 15 residues. The chain's CDR3 is CSVVPSGGSTDTQYF. DNA for the CDR3: TGCAGCGTTGTTCCCAGCGGGGGAAGCACAGATACGCAGTATTTT.

This clonotype came up many times. The rearrangement joins TRBV10-3 to TRBJ2-3, with D maybe TRBD1 (6 bases). The CDR3 has 12 residues. Trimming removed 10 bases from V and 4 bases from J, with 12 bases in between. CDR1 ENHRY and CDR2 SYGVKD come from the germline V gene. The CDR3 nucleotides are TGTGCCACCCAAAAGGGGGCAGATACGCAGTATTTT. Protein product: CATQKGADTQYF.

This clonotype has a handful of counts. This chain links TRBV12-3 or TRBV12-4 with TRBJ1-5; D may be TRBD1 (6 bases). CDR3 length: 15 amino acids. V dropped 6 bases and J dropped 5 bases, with 17 bases sitting between them. The CDR3: CASSPGTLRDQPQHF. As DNA, the CDR3 is TGTGCCAGCAGCCCGGGGACACTTCGGGATCAGCCCCAGCATTTT.

In its sample, this clonotype was seen a few times. This chain uses TRBV9 with TRBJ2-5; 8 bases map to TRBD1. CDR1 and CDR2 from the germline V gene are SGDLS and YYNGEE. V shed 0 bases, J shed 4 bases, and the junction held 8 bases outside the gene matches. The CDR3 runs to 16 residues. As DNA, the CDR3 is TGTGCCAGCAGCGTAGGTGGCACGACAGGGGTAGAGACCCAGTACTTC. Protein: CASSVGGTTGVETQYF.

The sample holds a few counts of this clonotype. The chain uses TRBV13 and TRBJ1-2, with 10 bases aligning to TRBD1. V shed 3 bases and J 1 base; nucleotides not matched to a gene: 5. The CDR3 covers 16 residues. Germline-derived CDR1 and CDR2 are PRHDT and FYEKMQ (reference sequence). In DNA form, the CDR3 reads TGTGCCAGCAGCTTTGGGACAGGGGTGCTTAACTATGGCTACACCTTC. As protein: CASSFGTGVLNYGYTF.

The chain recombines TRBV19 with TRBJ1-5; 7 positions agree with TRBD1. The germline CDR1 and CDR2 sequences are LNHDA and SQIVND (reference sequence). The V and J ends lost 5 bases and 5 bases, in that order; junction bases with no gene match: 9. The CDR3 is 15 amino acids. The CDR3 sequence: CASSAGQVFHQPQHF. The CDR3 bases are TGTGCCAGTAGTGCCGGACAGGTCTTCCATCAGCCCCAGCATTTT.

The rearrangement links TRBV7-2 to TRBJ2-1, with D perhaps TRBD2 (6 bases). Per germline, CDR1 SGHTA and CDR2 FQGNSA. Trimming cost V 2 bases and J 4 bases, with 12 bases left between them. CDR3 size: 15 residues. The CDR3 DNA sequence: TGTGCCAGCAGCTTAAGGAGGGAGGCTTACAATGAGCAGTTCTTC. It translates to CASSLRREAYNEQFF. Full variable domain (outside the CDR3, taken from reference TRBV7-2 and TRBJ2-1): GAGVSQSPSNKVTEKGKDVELRCDPISGHTALYWYRQSLGQGLEFLIYFQGNSAPDKSGLPSDRFSAERTGGSVSTLTIQRTQQEDSAVYLCASSLRREAYNEQFFGPGTRLTVL.

This clonotype was seen only a few times. This sequence joins TRBV10-3 and TRBJ2-7; D remains unclear. The V end was cut by 10 bases, the J end by 3 bases, with 10 bases between. The CDR3 spans 11 residues. Germline V gives CDR1 ENHRY, CDR2 SYGVKD. The CDR3 DNA reads TGTGCCACCGCTAAAAACTACGAGCAGTACTTC. Its protein is CATAKNYEQYF.

This chain joins TRBV5-1 and TRBJ2-7; D unresolved. Germline V lookup: CDR1 SGHRS, CDR2 YFSETQ. The CDR3 has 15 amino acids. The V end was cut by 0 bases, the J end by 0 bases, with 10 bases between. The CDR3 region is CASSLEAGFSYEQYF. CDR3 DNA: TGCGCCAGCAGCTTGGAAGCAGGCTTCTCCTACGAGCAGTACTTC.

A few counts support this clonotype. V and J are TRBV12-3 or TRBV12-4 and TRBJ2-5; 11 bases fit TRBD1. V was clipped by 4 bases and J by 5 bases; unmatched bases: 6. CDR3 length equals 15 residues. The CDR3 DNA is TGTGCCAGCAGTTCGGGGGACAGGGGGGTGGAGACCCAGTACTTC. Amino acid sequence: CASSSGDRGVETQYF.

This clonotype was seen more than once but under ten times. V and J are TRBV20-1 and TRBJ1-2; D may be TRBD1 (6 bases). Germline CDR1 DFQATT, CDR2 SNEGSKA (reference sequence). This CDR3 is built from 12 residues. This CDR3 is CVLPRGGYGYTF. The CDR3 DNA reads TGCGTACTTCCTAGGGGGGGCTATGGCTACACCTTC.

The chain uses TRBV7-2 and TRBJ2-1; D unresolved. In germline, CDR1 is SGHTA, CDR2 FQGNSA. The CDR3 loop spans 16 amino acids. V lost 5 bases, J lost 6 bases, and 20 bases lay in between. Written as DNA, the CDR3 is TGTGCCAGCAGCCCACGGTATGGCACCGCCTGCAATGAGCAGTTCTTC. Protein product: CASSPRYGTACNEQFF.

The rearrangement joins TRBV7-2 to TRBJ2-3, with TRBD2 as a possible D gene (6 bases). V lost 5 bases, J lost 4 bases, and 16 bases lay in between. The CDR3 has 15 amino acids. The germline gives CDR1 SGHTA, CDR2 FQGNSA. DNA for the CDR3: TGTGCCAGCAGCCCGGCGGGACCCCCTCCAGATACGCAGTATTTT. Protein product: CASSPAGPPPDTQYF. The full variable domain, its missing parts supplied by reference TRBV7-2 and TRBJ2-3, is GAGVSQSPSNKVTEKGKDVELRCDPISGHTALYWYRQSLGQGLEFLIYFQGNSAPDKSGLPSDRFSAERTGGSVSTLTIQRTQQEDSAVYLCASSPAGPPPDTQYFGPGTRLTVL.